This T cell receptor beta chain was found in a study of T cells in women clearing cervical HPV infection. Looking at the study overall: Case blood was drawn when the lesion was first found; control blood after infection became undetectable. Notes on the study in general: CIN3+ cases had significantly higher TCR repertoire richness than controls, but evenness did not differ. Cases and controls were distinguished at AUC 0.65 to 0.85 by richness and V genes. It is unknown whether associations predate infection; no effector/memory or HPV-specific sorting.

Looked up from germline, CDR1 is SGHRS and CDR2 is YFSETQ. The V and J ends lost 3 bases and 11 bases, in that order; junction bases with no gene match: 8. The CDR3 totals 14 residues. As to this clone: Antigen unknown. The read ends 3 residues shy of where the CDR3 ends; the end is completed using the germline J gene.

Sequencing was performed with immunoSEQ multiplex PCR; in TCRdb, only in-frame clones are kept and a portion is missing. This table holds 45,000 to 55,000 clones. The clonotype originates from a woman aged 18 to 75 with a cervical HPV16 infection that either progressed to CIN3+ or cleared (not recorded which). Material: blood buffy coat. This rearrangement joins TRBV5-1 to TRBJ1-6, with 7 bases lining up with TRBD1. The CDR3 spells CASSSQVTGTPLHF. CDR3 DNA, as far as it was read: TGCGCCAGCAGCTCCCAAGTGACAGGGACACCC.